This T cell receptor beta chain was identified in a study of cytomegalovirus exposure and HLA in healthy donors. Primers: 60 Vbeta forward and 13 Jbeta reverse. Repertoires were generated with immunoSEQ multiplex PCR, while TCRdb's copy carries only in-frame clones and drops some. The sample lists 180,000 or so clones, 75% to 85% seen once, with about 2.5% in the top ten. Looked up from germline, CDR1 is MDHEN and CDR2 is SYDVKM. The CDR3 is made up of 14 amino acids. J lost 4 bases, V lost 6 bases, and 6 bases had no gene match. Only a few counts were recorded for this clone. Its specificity is unknown. General study findings and limits: Follow-up analysis seemed to connect common viral pathogens with several of the most significant clusters identified. V- and J-gene trimming of TCR beta was linked (in a later analysis) to a missense DCLRE1C variant. According to a later analysis, donors in an Asian-associated ancestry cluster reportedly had fewer N-insertions than the approximately 670-donor mean.

The sequence was collected from a young woman in good health and CMV-seropositive. V gene TRBV28 combines with J gene TRBJ1-2; TRBD1 matches at 9 bases. The sample consisted of PBMCs. CDR3 sequence: CASSGTGNGYGYTF. The DNA of the CDR3 is TGTGCCAGCAGCGGGACAGGGAATGGCTATGGCTACACCTTC.